These 17 T cell receptor beta chains came from one sample sequenced in a study of CD8 T cells in Susac syndrome (dated by TCRdb to between 2018 and 2020). The library relied on the immunoSEQ multiplex PCR assay. RNA was extracted with the RNeasy kit and 0.5 to 1 ug was reverse transcribed using random hexamers. TCRdb reran the public reads through fastp at Q25 and MiXCR, keeping productive beta chains. Each entry is one CDR3 protein sequence, shown with its most common DNA and genes. This sample holds around 120,000 distinct CDR3 sequences; about 94% were observed only once. Over 0.1% of the sample is taken by the ten largest. Material for sequencing was CD4+ T cells from PBMCs. The origin of the receptors is a human donor with multiple sclerosis.

The CDR3, as DNA: TGTGCCAGCAGTATGACAGGGACCCAAGAGACCCAGTACTTC. Its protein product is CASSMTGTQETQYF. The chain carries TRBV12-3 or TRBV12-4 and TRBJ2-5, with 7 positions matching TRBD1. V trimming: 5 bases; J trimming: 1 base; junction bases outside the gene matches: 4. CDR3 size: 14 residues.

The chain joins TRBV2 to TRBJ2-3, with a possible D match to TRBD1 (6 bases). CDR1 and CDR2 (germline): SNHLY, FYNNEI. There are 14 residues in the CDR3. The germline V and J ends were trimmed by 1 base and 5 bases, with 10 bases remaining between them. The CDR3 DNA follows: TGTGCCAGCAGTGAAGGGGGGCGGAAAGATACGCAGTATTTT. This gives the protein CASSEGGRKDTQYF. The full variable domain, in which reference TRBV2 and TRBJ2-3 provide the parts outside the CDR3, is EPEVTQTPSHQVTQMGQEVILRCVPISNHLYFYWYRQILGQKVEFLVSFYNNEISEKSEIFDDQFSVERPDGSNFTLKIRSTKLEDSAMYFCASSEGGRKDTQYFGPGTRLTVL.

The V call is TRBV30, the J call TRBJ2-1; possible D gene TRBD1, 6 bases. The length of the CDR3 is 10 residues. Germline loops: CDR1 GTSNPN, CDR2 SVGIG (reference sequence). The ends were cut back, 7 bases at V and 12 bases at J, with 13 bases in the middle. Here the CDR3 reads CALGGLGQFF. The CDR3, as DNA: TGTGCCTTAGGGGGTTTGGGGCAGTTCTTC.

V gene TRBV6-5 combines with J gene TRBJ1-1; tentative D call: TRBD1 (5 bases). V dropped 0 bases and J dropped 0 bases, with 11 bases sitting between them. This CDR3 is 16 amino acids long. The germline V gene has CDR1 MNHEY and CDR2 SVGAGI. The CDR3 sequence is CASSYSGRGMNTEAFF. The DNA of the CDR3 is TGTGCCAGCAGTTACTCGGGGCGGGGCATGAACACTGAAGCTTTCTTT.

The genes are TRBV5-1 and TRBJ2-7; no clear D gene. CDR3 length: 13 residues. Germline V gives CDR1 SGHRS, CDR2 YFSETQ. V dropped 5 bases and J dropped 1 base, with 10 bases sitting between them. The CDR3, as DNA: TGCGCCAGCAGGACGGCAACTTCCTACGAGCAGTACTTC. Translated: CASRTATSYEQYF.

The gene calls are TRBV25-1 and TRBJ1-5; D is uncertain. The CDR3 has 15 amino acids. V was shortened by 5 bases and J by 2 bases, with 13 bases between the two germline ends. Germline V gene data show CDR1 as MGHDK and CDR2 as SYGVNS. The CDR3 reads CASSPLDHGNQPQHF. CDR3 sequence (DNA): TGTGCCAGCAGTCCCCTCGATCACGGCAATCAGCCCCAGCATTTT.

This chain joins TRBV29-1 and TRBJ2-1; TRBD2 aligns across 12 bases. The length of the CDR3 is 13 residues. Germline CDR1 SQVTM, CDR2 ANQGSEA. The trim removed 7 bases at V and 6 bases at J, leaving 4 bases unmatched. CDR3 sequence (DNA): TGCAGCGGGGGACTAGCGGGTCGCAATGAGCAGTTCTTC. Amino acid sequence: CSGGLAGRNEQFF.

The count of this clonotype is one. V is TRBV20-1 and J is TRBJ1-5, with unresolved D. V shed 1 base and J shed 4 bases, with 8 bases lying between them. CDR1 is DFQATT and CDR2 is SNEGSKA in the germline V gene (reference sequence). The CDR3 has 13 residues. CDR3 loop: CSARGGENQPQHF. For the CDR3, the DNA is TGCAGTGCTAGAGGCGGGGAGAATCAGCCCCAGCATTTT.

The chain recombines TRBV7-9 with TRBJ1-2, with D uncertain. V lost 0 bases, J lost 11 bases, and 16 bases lay in between. Germline CDR1 reads SEHNR; CDR2 reads FQNEAQ (reference sequence). This CDR3 has 14 residues. CDR3 region: CASSLAETPRSYTF. The DNA for the CDR3 is TGTGCCAGCAGCTTAGCGGAAACACCCCGTTCTTACACCTTC.

The chain recombines TRBV5-6 with TRBJ2-7; D is undetermined. The V end lost 0 bases, the J end lost 4 bases, and 8 bases lay between the germline ends. Germline CDR1 and CDR2: SGHDT and YYEEEE. The CDR3 is 13 amino acids. CDR3 region: CASSLGSGYEQYF. The CDR3 bases are TGTGCCAGCAGCTTGGGTTCGGGTTACGAGCAGTACTTC. The full variable domain, completed using reference TRBV5-6 and TRBJ2-7, is DAGVTQSPTHLIKTRGQQVTLRCSPKSGHDTVSWYQQALGQGPQFIFQYYEEEERQRGNFPDRFSGHQFPNYSSELNVNALLLGDSALYLCASSLGSGYEQYFGPGTRLTVT.

The chain couples TRBV7-3 to TRBJ2-2; D is unclear. This CDR3 region has 15 residues. Germline loops: CDR1 SGHTA, CDR2 FQGTGA. Trimming left V 3 bases short and J 3 bases short, with 11 bases between. For the CDR3, the DNA is TGTGCCAGCAGCTTGAGACCACGGGACACCGGGGAGCTGTTTTTT. Protein sequence: CASSLRPRDTGELFF. Full variable domain (missing parts from reference TRBV7-3 and TRBJ2-2): GAGVSQTPSNKVTEKGKYVELRCDPISGHTALYWYRQSLGQGPEFLIYFQGTGAADDSGLPNDRFFAVRPEGSVSTLKIQRTERGDSAVYLCASSLRPRDTGELFFGEGSRLTVL.

V and J are TRBV5-1 and TRBJ1-2; D is unclear. The CDR3 length is 15 residues. Germline values: CDR1 SGHRS, CDR2 YFSETQ. V was shortened by 2 bases and J by 4 bases, with 15 bases between the two germline ends. CDR3 sequence (DNA): TGCGCCAGCAGCTTCTCCTCCGTTGGTACCTATGGCTACACCTTC. Amino acid sequence: CASSFSSVGTYGYTF.

The chain couples TRBV19 to TRBJ2-2, with 7 bases fitting TRBD1. J was trimmed by 6 bases and V by 5 bases; bases with no gene match: 9. Germline values: CDR1 LNHDA, CDR2 SQIVND (reference sequence). This CDR3 spans 15 amino acids. This CDR3 reads CASSLRQGGSGELFF. The CDR3, as DNA: TGTGCCAGTAGTTTACGACAGGGTGGATCCGGGGAGCTGTTTTTT. The whole variable domain, remainder taken from reference TRBV19 and TRBJ2-2, is DGGITQSPKYLFRKEGQNVTLSCEQNLNHDAMYWYRQDPGQGLRLIYYSQIVNDFQKGDIAEGYSVSREKKESFPLTVTSAQKNPTAFYLCASSLRQGGSGELFFGEGSRLTVL.

The chain combines TRBV5-6 with TRBJ1-1; tentatively, D is TRBD1 (5 bases). The CDR3 is 20 residues long. V was clipped by 0 bases and J by 6 bases, with 30 bases between them. Germline V gene sequence: CDR1 SGHDT, CDR2 YYEEEE. The CDR3 DNA reads TGTGCCAGCAGCTTGGCCGTGGCAGGGCAAGTGGTGGAGTCCCACCCTGAAGCTTTCTTT. Amino acid sequence: CASSLAVAGQVVESHPEAFF.

This clonotype was seen only once. The chain carries TRBV16 and TRBJ2-5; D remains unclear. V lost 2 bases and J lost 4, with 5 bases in between. The length of the CDR3 is 12 residues. Germline CDR1 and CDR2: KGHSY and FQNENV. The CDR3 spells CASSQDRETQYF. In DNA form, the CDR3 reads TGTGCCAGCAGCCAAGACCGAGAGACCCAGTACTTC.

This clonotype was recorded only once. One junction end disagrees with the germline gene, perhaps due to a read error. This chain uses TRBV7-7 with TRBJ2-7; D not certain. CDR3 size: 14 residues. In germline, CDR1 is SSHAT, CDR2 FNYEAQ (reference sequence). CDR3 residues: CASSLAADSYEQYF. CDR3 bases: TGTGCTAGCAGCTTGGCGGCCGATTCCTACGAGCAGTACTTC.

This clonotype was detected once. The V call is TRBV2, the J call TRBJ1-5, with 11 bases that match TRBD1. V trimming: 7 bases; J trimming: 2 bases; junction bases outside the gene matches: 10. The CDR3 is 17 residues long. Germline CDR1 and CDR2: SNHLY and FYNNEI. CDR3 sequence: CASTGQGAVGGNQPQHF. DNA of the CDR3: TGTGCCAGCACCGGACAGGGGGCGGTGGGGGGCAATCAGCCCCAGCATTTT.